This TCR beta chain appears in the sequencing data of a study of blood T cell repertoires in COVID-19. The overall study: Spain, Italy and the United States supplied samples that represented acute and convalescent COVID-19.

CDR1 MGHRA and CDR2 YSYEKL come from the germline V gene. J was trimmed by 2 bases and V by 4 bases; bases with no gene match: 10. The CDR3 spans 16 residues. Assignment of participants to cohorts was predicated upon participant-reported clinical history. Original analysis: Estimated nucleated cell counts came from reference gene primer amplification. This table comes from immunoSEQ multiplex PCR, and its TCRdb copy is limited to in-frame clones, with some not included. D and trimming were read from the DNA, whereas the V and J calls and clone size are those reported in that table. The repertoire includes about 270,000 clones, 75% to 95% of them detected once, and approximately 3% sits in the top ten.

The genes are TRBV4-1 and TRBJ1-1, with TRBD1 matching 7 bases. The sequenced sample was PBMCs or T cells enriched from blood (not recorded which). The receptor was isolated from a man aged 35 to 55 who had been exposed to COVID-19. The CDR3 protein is CASSLNPGQSNTEAFF. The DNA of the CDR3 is TGCGCCAGCAGCCTAAATCCGGGACAGTCCAACACTGAAGCTTTCTTT.